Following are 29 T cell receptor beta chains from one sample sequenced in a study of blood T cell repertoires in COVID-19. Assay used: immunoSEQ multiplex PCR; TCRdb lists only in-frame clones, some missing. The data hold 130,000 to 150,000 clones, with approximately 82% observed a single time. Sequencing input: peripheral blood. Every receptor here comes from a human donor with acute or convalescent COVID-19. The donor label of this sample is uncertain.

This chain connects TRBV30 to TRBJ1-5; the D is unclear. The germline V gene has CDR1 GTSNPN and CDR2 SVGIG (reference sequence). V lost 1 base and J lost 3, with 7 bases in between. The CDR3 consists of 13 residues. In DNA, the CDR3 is TGTGCCTGGAGTGGAAGCTACAATCAGCCCCAGCATTTT. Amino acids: CAWSGSYNQPQHF. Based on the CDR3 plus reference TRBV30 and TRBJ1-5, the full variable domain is SQTIHQWPATLVQPVGSPLSLECTVEGTSNPNLYWYRQAAGRGLQLLFYSVGIGQISSEVPQNLSASRPQDRQFILSSKKLLLSDSGFYLCAWSGSYNQPQHFGDGTRLSIL.

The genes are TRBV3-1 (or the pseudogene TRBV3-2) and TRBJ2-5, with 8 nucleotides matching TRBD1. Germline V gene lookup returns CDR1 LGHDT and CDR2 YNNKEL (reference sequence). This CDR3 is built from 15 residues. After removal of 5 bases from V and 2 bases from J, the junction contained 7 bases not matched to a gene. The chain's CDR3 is CASSFVRQGQETQYF. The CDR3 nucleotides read TGTGCCAGCAGCTTCGTCCGACAGGGGCAAGAGACCCAGTACTTC.

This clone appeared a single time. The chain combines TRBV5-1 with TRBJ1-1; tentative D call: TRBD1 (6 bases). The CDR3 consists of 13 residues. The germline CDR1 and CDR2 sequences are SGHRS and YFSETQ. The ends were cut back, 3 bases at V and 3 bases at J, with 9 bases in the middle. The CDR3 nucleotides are TGCGCCAGCAGCTCGCAGGGGTACACTGAAGCTTTCTTT. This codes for CASSSQGYTEAFF.

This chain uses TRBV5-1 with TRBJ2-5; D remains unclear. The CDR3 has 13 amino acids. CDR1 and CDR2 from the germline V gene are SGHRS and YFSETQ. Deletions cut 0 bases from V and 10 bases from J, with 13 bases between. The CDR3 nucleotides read TGCGCCAGCAGCTTGGCAGGTTCATCCGGCCAGTACTTC. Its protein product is CASSLAGSSGQYF.

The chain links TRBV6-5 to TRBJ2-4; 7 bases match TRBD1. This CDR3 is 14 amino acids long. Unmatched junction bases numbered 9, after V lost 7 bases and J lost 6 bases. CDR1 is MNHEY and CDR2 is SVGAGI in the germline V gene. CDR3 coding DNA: TGTGCCAGCACTTCGACAGGGAAAGTAAACATTCAGTACTTC. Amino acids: CASTSTGKVNIQYF.

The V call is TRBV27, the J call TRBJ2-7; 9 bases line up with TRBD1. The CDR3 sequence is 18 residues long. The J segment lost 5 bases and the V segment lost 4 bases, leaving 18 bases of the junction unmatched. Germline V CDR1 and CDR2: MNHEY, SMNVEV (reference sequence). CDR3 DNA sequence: TGTGCCAGCAGTTCTCCGGGGAGGGCCCGGACAGGGGCCCACGAGCAGTACTTC. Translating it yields CASSSPGRARTGAHEQYF.

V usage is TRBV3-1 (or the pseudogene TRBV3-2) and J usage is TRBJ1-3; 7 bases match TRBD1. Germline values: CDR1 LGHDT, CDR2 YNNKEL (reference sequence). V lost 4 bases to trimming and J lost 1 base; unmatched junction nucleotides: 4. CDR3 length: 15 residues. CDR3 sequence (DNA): TGTGCCAGCAGCCCTTTGACAGGGTCTGGAAACACCATATATTTT. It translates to CASSPLTGSGNTIYF.

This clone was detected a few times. The CDR3: CASSYGQSGNQPQHF. In nucleotides, the CDR3 is TGTGCCAGCAGTTATGGACAGTCTGGGAATCAGCCCCAGCATTTT. This rearrangement joins TRBV6-6 to TRBJ1-5; tentative D call: TRBD1 (6 bases). From germline, CDR1 is MNHNY and CDR2 SVGAGI (reference sequence). V gave up 3 bases and J gave up 4 bases, with 13 bases separating them. The CDR3 length is 15 residues.

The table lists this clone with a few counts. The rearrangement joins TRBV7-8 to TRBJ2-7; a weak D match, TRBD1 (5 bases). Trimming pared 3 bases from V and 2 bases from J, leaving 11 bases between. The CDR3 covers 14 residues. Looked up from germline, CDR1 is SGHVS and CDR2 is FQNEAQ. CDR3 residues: CASSFLTAAYEQYF. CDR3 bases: TGTGCCAGCAGCTTCCTGACAGCCGCCTACGAGCAGTACTTC.

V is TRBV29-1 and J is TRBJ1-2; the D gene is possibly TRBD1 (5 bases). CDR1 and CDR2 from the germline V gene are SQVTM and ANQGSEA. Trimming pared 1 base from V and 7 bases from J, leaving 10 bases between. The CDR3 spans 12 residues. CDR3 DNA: TGCAGCGTTGAAGTCAAGACAGCTGGCTACACCTTC. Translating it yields CSVEVKTAGYTF.

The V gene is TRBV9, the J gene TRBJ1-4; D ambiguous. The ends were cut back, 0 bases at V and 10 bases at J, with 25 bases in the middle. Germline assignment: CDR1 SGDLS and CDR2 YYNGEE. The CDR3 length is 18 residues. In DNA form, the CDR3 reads TGTGCCAGCAGCGTAGGTCCACCGGGGAGGACTGATTCTGGAAAACTGTTTTTT. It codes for CASSVGPPGRTDSGKLFF.

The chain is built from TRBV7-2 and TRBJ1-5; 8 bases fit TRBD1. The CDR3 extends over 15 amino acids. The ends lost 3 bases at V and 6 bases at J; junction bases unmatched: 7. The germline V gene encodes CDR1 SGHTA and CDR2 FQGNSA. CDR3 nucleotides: TGTGCCAGCAGCTTGGCCGACAGGGGTCGTCAGCCCCAGCATTTT. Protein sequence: CASSLADRGRQPQHF. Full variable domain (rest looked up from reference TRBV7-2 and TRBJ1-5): GAGVSQSPSNKVTEKGKDVELRCDPISGHTALYWYRQSLGQGLEFLIYFQGNSAPDKSGLPSDRFSAERTGGSVSTLTIQRTQQEDSAVYLCASSLADRGRQPQHFGDGTRLSIL.

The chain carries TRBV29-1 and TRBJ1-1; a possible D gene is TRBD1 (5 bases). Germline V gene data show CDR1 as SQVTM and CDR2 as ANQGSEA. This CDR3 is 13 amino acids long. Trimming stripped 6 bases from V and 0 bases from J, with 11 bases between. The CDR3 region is CSVQGTLNTEAFF. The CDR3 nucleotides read TGCAGCGTGCAGGGAACACTGAACACTGAAGCTTTCTTT.

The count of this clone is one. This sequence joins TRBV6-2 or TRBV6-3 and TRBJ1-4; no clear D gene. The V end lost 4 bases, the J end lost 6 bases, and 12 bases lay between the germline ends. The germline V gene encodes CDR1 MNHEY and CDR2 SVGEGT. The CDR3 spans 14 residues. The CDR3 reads CASSSQEVYEKLFF. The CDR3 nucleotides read TGTGCCAGCAGTTCCCAGGAGGTTTATGAAAAACTGTTTTTT.

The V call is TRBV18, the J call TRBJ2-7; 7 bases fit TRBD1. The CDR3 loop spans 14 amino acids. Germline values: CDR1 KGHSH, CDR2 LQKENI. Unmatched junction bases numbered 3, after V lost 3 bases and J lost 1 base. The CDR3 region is CASSPTGQSYEQYF. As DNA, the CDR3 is TGTGCCAGCTCACCTACGGGACAGTCCTACGAGCAGTACTTC.

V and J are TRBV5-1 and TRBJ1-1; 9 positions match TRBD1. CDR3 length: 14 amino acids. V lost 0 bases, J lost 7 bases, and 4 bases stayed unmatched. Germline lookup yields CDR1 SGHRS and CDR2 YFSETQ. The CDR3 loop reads CASSLAGTGFEAFF. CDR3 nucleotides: TGCGCCAGCAGCTTGGCCGGGACAGGGTTTGAAGCTTTCTTT.

The CDR3 coding sequence is TGTGCCAGCAGGCATTCCGGGACAGGGAGAACCGGGGAGCTGTTTTTT. This codes for CASRHSGTGRTGELFF. The chain is built from TRBV21-1 and TRBJ2-2; no DNA check was done on the table's D call, TRBD1. TRBV21-1 is deemed a pseudogene. The CDR3 has 16 amino acids.

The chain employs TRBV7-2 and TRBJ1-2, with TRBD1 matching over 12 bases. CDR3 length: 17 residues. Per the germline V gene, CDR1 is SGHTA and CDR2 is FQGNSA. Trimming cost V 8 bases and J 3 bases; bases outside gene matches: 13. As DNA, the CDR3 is TGTGCCAGCGTAATGGGACAGGGGGCAGGTACTGACTATGGCTACACCTTC. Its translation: CASVMGQGAGTDYGYTF. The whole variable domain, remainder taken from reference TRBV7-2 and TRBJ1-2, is GAGVSQSPSNKVTEKGKDVELRCDPISGHTALYWYRQSLGQGLEFLIYFQGNSAPDKSGLPSDRFSAERTGGSVSTLTIQRTQQEDSAVYLCASVMGQGAGTDYGYTFGSGTRLTVV.

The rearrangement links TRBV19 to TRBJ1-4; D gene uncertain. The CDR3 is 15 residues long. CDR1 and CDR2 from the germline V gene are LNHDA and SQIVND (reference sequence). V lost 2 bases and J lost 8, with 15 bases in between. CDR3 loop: CASSIRETRGEKLFF. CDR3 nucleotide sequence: TGTGCCAGTAGTATACGGGAGACGAGAGGCGAAAAACTGTTTTTT.

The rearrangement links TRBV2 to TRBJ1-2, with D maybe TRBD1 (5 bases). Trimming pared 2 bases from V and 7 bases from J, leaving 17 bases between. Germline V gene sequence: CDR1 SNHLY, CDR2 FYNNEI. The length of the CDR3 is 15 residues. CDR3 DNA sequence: TGTGCCAGCAGTGAAACGGGGCGGGAGAATGGTGGCTACACCTTC. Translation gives CASSETGRENGGYTF.

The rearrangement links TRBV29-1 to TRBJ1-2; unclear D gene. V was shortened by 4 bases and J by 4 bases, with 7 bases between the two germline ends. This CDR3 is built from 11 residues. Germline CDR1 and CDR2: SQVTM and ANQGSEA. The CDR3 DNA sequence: TGCAGCGTTGCCCCGGGCTATGGCTACACCTTC. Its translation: CSVAPGYGYTF.

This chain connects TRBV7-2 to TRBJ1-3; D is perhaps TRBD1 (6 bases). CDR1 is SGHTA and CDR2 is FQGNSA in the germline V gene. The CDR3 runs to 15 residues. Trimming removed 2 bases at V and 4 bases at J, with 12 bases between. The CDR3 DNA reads TGTGCCAGCAGCTTACAGGGGCGACGAGGAAACACCATATATTTT. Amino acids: CASSLQGRRGNTIYF.

In nucleotides, the CDR3 is TGTGCCAGCACTCTAGCGGGGGCCTACAATGAGCAGTTCTTC. Amino acid sequence: CASTLAGAYNEQFF. The chain is built from TRBV6-5 and TRBJ2-1, with 10 bases lining up with TRBD2. CDR1 is MNHEY and CDR2 is SVGAGI in the germline V gene. The CDR3 sequence is 14 residues long. V shed 7 bases and J 2 bases; nucleotides not matched to a gene: 2.

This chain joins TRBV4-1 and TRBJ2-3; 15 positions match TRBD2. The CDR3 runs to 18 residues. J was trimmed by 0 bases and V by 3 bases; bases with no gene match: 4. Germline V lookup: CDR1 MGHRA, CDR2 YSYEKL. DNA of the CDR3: TGCGCCAGCAGCCAGGGGACTAGCGGGGGGCCAAGCACAGATACGCAGTATTTT. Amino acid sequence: CASSQGTSGGPSTDTQYF.

CDR3 sequence: CASSLDGSSGLTDTQYF. The CDR3 bases are TGTGCCAGCAGCTTAGACGGGTCTAGCGGGCTCACAGATACGCAGTATTTT. The rearrangement uses TRBV7-2 and TRBJ2-3, with 8 bases identical to TRBD2. V lost 1 base and J lost 2; bases outside the gene matches: 8. Germline V gives CDR1 SGHTA, CDR2 FQGNSA. CDR3 length: 17 residues.

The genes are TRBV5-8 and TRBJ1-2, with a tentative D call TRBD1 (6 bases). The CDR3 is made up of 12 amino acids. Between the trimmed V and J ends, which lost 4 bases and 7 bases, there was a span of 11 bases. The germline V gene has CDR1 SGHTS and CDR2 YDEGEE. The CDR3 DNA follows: TGTGCCAGCAGCCACAGGGCAAGTGGCTACACCTTC. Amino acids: CASSHRASGYTF. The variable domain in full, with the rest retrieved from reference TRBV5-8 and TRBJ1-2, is EAGVTQSPTHLIKTRGQQATLRCSPISGHTSVYWYQQALGLGLQFLLWYDEGEERNRGNFPPRFSGRQFPNYSSELNVNALELEDSALYLCASSHRASGYTFGSGTRLTVV.

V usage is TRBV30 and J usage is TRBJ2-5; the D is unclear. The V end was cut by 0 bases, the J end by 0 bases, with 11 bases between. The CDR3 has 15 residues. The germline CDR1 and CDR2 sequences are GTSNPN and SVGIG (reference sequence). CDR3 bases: TGTGCCTGGAGTGTACCTCGCGACAACCAAGAGACCCAGTACTTC. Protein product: CAWSVPRDNQETQYF. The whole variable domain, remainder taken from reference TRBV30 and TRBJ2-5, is SQTIHQWPATLVQPVGSPLSLECTVEGTSNPNLYWYRQAAGRGLQLLFYSVGIGQISSEVPQNLSASRPQDRQFILSSKKLLLSDSGFYLCAWSVPRDNQETQYFGPGTRLLVL.

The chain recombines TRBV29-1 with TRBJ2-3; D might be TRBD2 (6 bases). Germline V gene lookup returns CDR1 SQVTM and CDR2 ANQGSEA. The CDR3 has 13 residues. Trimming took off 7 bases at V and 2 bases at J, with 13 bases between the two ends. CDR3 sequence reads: CSGWDSPTDTQYF. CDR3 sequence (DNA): TGCAGCGGTTGGGACTCCCCCACAGATACGCAGTATTTT.

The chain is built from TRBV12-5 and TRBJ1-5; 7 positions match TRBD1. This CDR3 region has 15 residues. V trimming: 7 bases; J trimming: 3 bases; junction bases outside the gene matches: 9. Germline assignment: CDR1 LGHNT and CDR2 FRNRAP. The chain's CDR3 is CASAPPTGDNQPQHF. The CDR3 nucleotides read TGTGCTAGTGCCCCTCCTACAGGGGACAATCAGCCCCAGCATTTT. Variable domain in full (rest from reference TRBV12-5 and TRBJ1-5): DARVTQTPRHKVTEMGQEVTMRCQPILGHNTVFWYRQTMMQGLELLAYFRNRAPLDDSGMPKDRFSAEMPDATLATLKIQPSEPRDSAVYFCASAPPTGDNQPQHFGDGTRLSIL.